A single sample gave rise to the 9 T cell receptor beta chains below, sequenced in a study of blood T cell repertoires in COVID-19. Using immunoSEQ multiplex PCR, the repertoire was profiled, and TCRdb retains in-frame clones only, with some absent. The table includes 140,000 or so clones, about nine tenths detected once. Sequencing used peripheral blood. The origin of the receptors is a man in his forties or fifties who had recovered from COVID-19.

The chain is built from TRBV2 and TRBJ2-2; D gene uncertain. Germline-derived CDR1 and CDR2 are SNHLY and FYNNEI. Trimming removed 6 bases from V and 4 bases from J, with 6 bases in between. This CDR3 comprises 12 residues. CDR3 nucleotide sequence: TGTGCCAGCAGATTCTCCACCGGGGAGCTGTTTTTT. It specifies CASRFSTGELFF.

CDR3 in DNA: TGTGCCAGCAGTTTTCTACTAGCGGGGAACACCGGGGAGCTGTTTTTT. It translates to CASSFLLAGNTGELFF. J is TRBJ2-2 and V is TRBV27; 9 nucleotides align to TRBD2. Per the germline V gene, CDR1 is MNHEY and CDR2 is SMNVEV (reference sequence). This CDR3 has 16 residues. With 3 bases clipped from V and 1 base from J, the junction kept 3 bases outside the gene matches.

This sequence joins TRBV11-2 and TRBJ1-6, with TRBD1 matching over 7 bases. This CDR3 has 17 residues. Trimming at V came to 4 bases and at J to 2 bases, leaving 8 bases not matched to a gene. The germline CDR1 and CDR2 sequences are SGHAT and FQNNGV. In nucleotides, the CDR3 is TGTGCCAGCAGCTCTCCGACAGGGAGCGCCTATAATTCACCCCTCCACTTT. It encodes CASSSPTGSAYNSPLHF.

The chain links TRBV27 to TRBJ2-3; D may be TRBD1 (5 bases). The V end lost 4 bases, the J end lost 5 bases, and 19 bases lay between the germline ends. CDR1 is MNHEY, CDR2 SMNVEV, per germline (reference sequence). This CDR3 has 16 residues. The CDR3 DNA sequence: TGTGCCAGCAGTTCTTACCCCGGACACATACGAGATACGCAGTATTTT. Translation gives CASSSYPGHIRDTQYF.

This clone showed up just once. This chain's CDR3 is CASSLGTETNTIYF. In DNA, the CDR3 is TGTGCCAGCAGCTTAGGAACAGAGACAAACACCATATATTTT. V is TRBV11-2 and J is TRBJ1-3, with D uncertain. The germline V gene has CDR1 SGHAT and CDR2 FQNNGV. The germline V and J ends were trimmed by 1 base and 6 bases, with 10 bases remaining between them. This CDR3 contains 14 residues.

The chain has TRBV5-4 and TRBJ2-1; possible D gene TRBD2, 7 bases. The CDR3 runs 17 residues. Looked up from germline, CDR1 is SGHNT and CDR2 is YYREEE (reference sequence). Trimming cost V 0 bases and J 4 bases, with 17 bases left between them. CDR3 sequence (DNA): TGTGCCAGCAGCTTGGTGGGGGGGCCTTTCCGGTACAATGAGCAGTTCTTC. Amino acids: CASSLVGGPFRYNEQFF.

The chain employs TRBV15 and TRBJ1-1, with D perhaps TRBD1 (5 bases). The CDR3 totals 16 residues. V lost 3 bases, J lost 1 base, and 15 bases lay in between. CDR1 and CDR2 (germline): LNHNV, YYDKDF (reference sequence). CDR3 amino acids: CATSSGAVGKNTEAFF. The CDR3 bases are TGTGCCACCAGCAGTGGGGCGGTAGGGAAGAACACTGAAGCTTTCTTT.

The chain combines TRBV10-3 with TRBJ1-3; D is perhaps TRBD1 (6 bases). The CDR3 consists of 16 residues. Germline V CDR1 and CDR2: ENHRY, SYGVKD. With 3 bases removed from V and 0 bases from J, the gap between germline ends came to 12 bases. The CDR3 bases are TGTGCCATCAGTGACCGACAGGCACTCTCTGGAAACACCATATATTTT. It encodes CAISDRQALSGNTIYF.

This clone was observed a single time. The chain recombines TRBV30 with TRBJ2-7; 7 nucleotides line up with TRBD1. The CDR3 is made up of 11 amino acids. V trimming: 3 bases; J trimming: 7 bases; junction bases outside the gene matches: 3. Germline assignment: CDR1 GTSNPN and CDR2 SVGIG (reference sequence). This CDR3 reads CAWREDREQYF. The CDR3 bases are TGTGCCTGGAGGGAGGACAGGGAGCAGTACTTC.